These 23 T cell receptor beta chains originate from one sample sequenced in a study of cytomegalovirus exposure and HLA in healthy donors. PCR used 60 Vbeta primers and 13 Jbeta primers. Sequencing was performed with immunoSEQ multiplex PCR; in TCRdb, only in-frame clones are kept and a portion is missing. The sample contains 150,000 to 200,000 clones, roughly 72% of which appear only once. Sequencing input: PBMCs. These receptors were collected from a man aged 35-49 years in good health and CMV-seronegative.

This clone has a single count. V and J are TRBV30 and TRBJ1-2; the D is unclear. Germline V gene sequence: CDR1 GTSNPN, CDR2 SVGIG (reference sequence). This CDR3 is built from 13 residues. V shed 0 bases and J shed 4 bases, with 9 bases lying between them. The CDR3 DNA follows: TGTGCCTGGAGTGTAGATGAGGCCTATGGCTACACCTTC. It is translated as CAWSVDEAYGYTF. The full variable domain, its missing parts supplied by reference TRBV30 and TRBJ1-2, is SQTIHQWPATLVQPVGSPLSLECTVEGTSNPNLYWYRQAAGRGLQLLFYSVGIGQISSEVPQNLSASRPQDRQFILSSKKLLLSDSGFYLCAWSVDEAYGYTFGSGTRLTVV.

The chain carries TRBV7-9 and TRBJ1-1; D not resolved. CDR1 is SEHNR and CDR2 is FQNEAQ in the germline V gene (reference sequence). This CDR3 is built from 12 residues. V dropped 3 bases and J dropped 2 bases, with 4 bases sitting between them. The CDR3 spells CASSFLNTEAFF. DNA of the CDR3: TGTGCCAGCAGCTTCCTTAACACTGAAGCTTTCTTT.

V gene TRBV2 combines with J gene TRBJ1-4; TRBD1 is a possible D gene (6 bases). V dropped 6 bases and J dropped 0 bases, with 14 bases sitting between them. This CDR3 region has 16 residues. Germline V CDR1 and CDR2: SNHLY, FYNNEI. The CDR3: CASSQVGGPTNEKLFF. In nucleotides, the CDR3 is TGTGCCAGCAGCCAGGTGGGGGGGCCAACTAATGAAAAACTGTTTTTT.

This sequence joins TRBV25-1 and TRBJ2-3; D might be TRBD1 (6 bases). The CDR3 runs to 13 residues. Trimming stripped 8 bases from V and 7 bases from J, with 16 bases between. Per germline, CDR1 MGHDK and CDR2 SYGVNS. CDR3 protein: CASGASWGHTQYF. The CDR3 DNA is TGTGCCAGCGGCGCCTCTTGGGGGCATACGCAGTATTTT. Supplemented by reference TRBV25-1 and TRBJ2-3, the full variable domain reads EADIYQTPRYLVIGTGKKITLECSQTMGHDKMYWYQQDPGMELHLIHYSYGVNSTEKGDLSSESTVSRIRTEHFPLTLESARPSHTSQYLCASGASWGHTQYFGPGTRLTVL.

This clone was detected once. This chain links TRBV7-9 with TRBJ2-7, with 12 bases matching TRBD2. The V gene's germline CDR1 is SEHNR and CDR2 FQNEAQ (reference sequence). The J segment lost 5 bases and the V segment lost 5 bases, leaving 10 bases of the junction unmatched. The CDR3 runs to 16 residues. CDR3 amino acids: CASSRLAGAAVNEQYV. Written as DNA, the CDR3 is TGTGCCAGCAGCAGACTAGCGGGAGCGGCGGTAAACGAGCAGTACGTC.

V and J are TRBV13 and TRBJ2-3; 9 bases fit TRBD2. The germline CDR1 and CDR2 sequences are PRHDT and FYEKMQ (reference sequence). V was pared by 5 bases and J by 4 bases, with 4 bases of the junction left unmatched. The CDR3 length is 14 residues. In DNA form, the CDR3 reads TGTGCCAGCAGCCTTTGGACTAGCGCAGATACGCAGTATTTT. Protein sequence: CASSLWTSADTQYF.

The J gene is TRBJ1-4, the V gene TRBV7-9; 8 bases fit TRBD1. Trimming cost V 5 bases and J 0 bases; bases outside gene matches: 2. Germline CDR1 SEHNR, CDR2 FQNEAQ (reference sequence). The CDR3 spans 15 residues. In DNA form, the CDR3 reads TGTGCCAGCAGCCTGACAGGGGCAACTAATGAAAAACTGTTTTTT. Its protein is CASSLTGATNEKLFF.

The chain carries TRBV7-9 and TRBJ1-1; tentative D call: TRBD1 (6 bases). The CDR3 contains 15 residues. The germline gives CDR1 SEHNR, CDR2 FQNEAQ (reference sequence). V was shortened by 3 bases and J by 3 bases, with 14 bases between the two germline ends. Here the CDR3 reads CASSLSGQWDTEAFF. CDR3 in DNA: TGTGCCAGCAGCTTGTCGGGACAATGGGACACTGAAGCTTTCTTT.

V is TRBV7-6 and J is TRBJ2-3, with TRBD2 identical over 14 bases. V lost 5 bases to trimming and J lost 3 bases; unmatched junction nucleotides: 4. CDR1 is SGHVS, CDR2 FNYEAQ, per germline. This CDR3 comprises 16 residues. The CDR3 protein is CASSPGLAGETDTQYF. For the CDR3, the DNA is TGTGCCAGCAGCCCGGGACTAGCGGGAGAAACAGATACGCAGTATTTT.

The V and J genes are TRBV6-1 and TRBJ1-5; 8 nucleotides line up with TRBD1. The CDR3 loop spans 22 amino acids. Germline V gene data show CDR1 as MNHNS and CDR2 as SASEGT. The junction had 23 bases not matched to a gene; V was cut back by 2 bases and J by 2 bases. The CDR3 reads CASSEFGGGPGQGRRGNQPQHF. For the CDR3, the DNA is TGTGCCAGCAGTGAATTCGGCGGTGGGCCCGGACAGGGAAGGAGGGGCAATCAGCCCCAGCATTTT.

The chain uses TRBV5-6 and TRBJ2-3; perhaps TRBD2 as D (5 bases). CDR1 and CDR2 (germline): SGHDT, YYEEEE. Trimming left V 2 bases short and J 3 bases short, with 13 bases between. The CDR3 loop spans 15 amino acids. The CDR3 here is CASSFGSGWTDTQYF. The CDR3 DNA sequence: TGTGCCAGCAGCTTTGGGTCGGGGTGGACAGATACGCAGTATTTT.

The chain is built from TRBV29-1 and TRBJ2-2, with D possibly matching TRBD1 (6 bases). CDR1 and CDR2 from the germline V gene are SQVTM and ANQGSEA. CDR3 size: 16 residues. Deletions cut 3 bases from V and 2 bases from J, with 16 bases between. The CDR3 region is CSVDISGVGNTGELFF. CDR3 in DNA: TGCAGCGTTGACATTTCAGGGGTAGGCAACACCGGGGAGCTGTTTTTT.

This clone was seen only a few times. The chain carries TRBV5-6 and TRBJ1-2; TRBD1 agrees at 7 bases. Germline V gene lookup returns CDR1 SGHDT and CDR2 YYEEEE. This CDR3 region has 15 residues. J gave up 2 bases and V 0 bases, and 4 bases lay outside the gene matches. The CDR3 DNA sequence: TGTGCCAGCAGCTTGGGACAGGGTGGGAACTATGGCTACACCTTC. It yields the protein CASSLGQGGNYGYTF.

V is TRBV7-2 and J is TRBJ2-5; 11 bases are shared with TRBD1. The germline gives CDR1 SGHTA, CDR2 FQGNSA. The CDR3 runs to 15 residues. V was clipped by 5 bases and J by 7 bases; unmatched bases: 9. The CDR3 sequence: CASSSLGTGGVTQYF. DNA of the CDR3: TGTGCCAGCAGCAGCCTCGGGACAGGGGGGGTGACCCAGTACTTC.

The genes are TRBV10-2 and TRBJ2-1; the D gene is possibly TRBD2 (6 bases). The germline V and J ends were trimmed by 10 bases and 4 bases, with 17 bases remaining between them. The V gene's germline CDR1 is WSHSY and CDR2 SAAADI. The CDR3 has 14 amino acids. CDR3: CAIPGGTSYNEQFF. The CDR3 coding sequence is TGCGCCATCCCCGGCGGGACGTCTTACAATGAGCAGTTCTTC.

The chain carries TRBV2 and TRBJ2-3; 8 bases fit TRBD1. Looked up from germline, CDR1 is SNHLY and CDR2 is FYNNEI. The CDR3 has 16 amino acids. J lost 2 bases, V lost 6 bases, and 10 bases had no gene match. This CDR3 reads CASSYSDREVTDTQYF. For the CDR3, the DNA is TGTGCCAGCAGCTACTCGGACAGGGAAGTCACAGATACGCAGTATTTT.

With respect to this clone: At one of its ends the junction is not consistent with the germline gene, which may arise from a read error. The chain carries TRBV9 and TRBJ2-6; TRBD1 matches at 7 bases. The CDR3 has 15 residues. Looked up from germline, CDR1 is SGDLS and CDR2 is YYNGEE. In DNA form, the CDR3 reads TGTGCCAGCAGCTCCCGGACAGGTAGGGCCAACGGCCTGACTTTC. This sequence encodes CASSSRTGRANGLTF.

This chain joins TRBV7-9 and TRBJ1-2; the match to TRBD1 covers 7 bases. The V gene end was trimmed by 5 bases and the J gene end by 5 bases; junction bases not matched to a gene: 14. The CDR3 sequence is 16 residues long. Germline V gene lookup returns CDR1 SEHNR and CDR2 FQNEAQ (reference sequence). The chain's CDR3 is CASSPSLLDRRYGYTF. CDR3 sequence (DNA): TGTGCCAGCAGCCCTTCCCTCCTGGACAGGAGGTATGGCTACACCTTC.

J is TRBJ1-4 and V is TRBV5-6; D possibly corresponds to TRBD1 (6 bases). This CDR3 spans 15 amino acids. Germline V gives CDR1 SGHDT, CDR2 YYEEEE. Trimming took 5 bases from V and 0 from J, leaving 11 bases between them. CDR3 amino acids: CASSTSGATNEKLFF. The CDR3 DNA follows: TGTGCCAGCAGTACCTCAGGGGCAACTAATGAAAAACTGTTTTTT.

The rearrangement links TRBV30 to TRBJ2-1; TRBD2 matches at 16 bases. Germline V CDR1 and CDR2: GTSNPN, SVGIG (reference sequence). The CDR3 runs 17 residues. J lost 2 bases, V lost 4 bases, and 5 bases had no gene match. This CDR3 is CAWIGGTSGRAYNEQFF. CDR3 nucleotides: TGTGCCTGGATAGGTGGGACTAGCGGGAGGGCCTACAATGAGCAGTTCTTC.

The V call is TRBV19, the J call TRBJ2-5, with a possible D match to TRBD2 (5 bases). The J call is in doubt because the DNA end fits TRBJ2-7 better. Germline values: CDR1 LNHDA, CDR2 SQIVND (reference sequence). The CDR3 is 15 amino acids. Here the CDR3 DNA reads TGTGCCAGTACTCAACACGAGGGTCCAGCCTACGAGCAGTACTTC. Amino acids: CASTQHEGPAYEQYF.

V is TRBV2 and J is TRBJ1-1; 8 positions agree with TRBD1. The CDR3 extends over 15 amino acids. Per germline, CDR1 SNHLY and CDR2 FYNNEI. Germline trimming cut 6 bases from V and 5 bases from J; bases unmatched to any gene: 11. The CDR3 reads CASRGTGQGWTEAFF. DNA for the CDR3: TGTGCCAGCAGAGGGACTGGACAGGGATGGACTGAAGCTTTCTTT. The whole variable domain, remainder taken from reference TRBV2 and TRBJ1-1, is EPEVTQTPSHQVTQMGQEVILRCVPISNHLYFYWYRQILGQKVEFLVSFYNNEISEKSEIFDDQFSVERPDGSNFTLKIRSTKLEDSAMYFCASRGTGQGWTEAFFGQGTRLTVV.

There are a few counts of this clone. The chain couples TRBV2 to TRBJ1-2; D is unclear. This CDR3 is 12 amino acids long. Germline V gene data show CDR1 as SNHLY and CDR2 as FYNNEI. V lost 7 bases and J lost 3, with 9 bases in between. CDR3 sequence: CASTEPDYGYTF. CDR3 DNA sequence: TGTGCCAGCACCGAGCCGGACTATGGCTACACCTTC.